Each of the 2 T cell receptor beta chains below was sequenced from the same sample in a study of beta chain features in type 1 diabetes listed by TCRdb under 2018. Library prep was done by the immunoSEQ multiplex PCR assay. All of the isolated RNA was reverse transcribed with the High Capacity cDNA Reverse Transcription Kit, so expressed TCRB transcripts were sequenced. Here the immuneACCESS table is served through TCRdb, limited to in-frame sequences with V and J called. Missing clones are a known gap in these copies; in checked studies unresolved V genes cover under half, and the rest lacks a known reason. Counted in this sample were 350,000 or so clones; around a fifth of them appeared once. The ten largest clones capture 0.044% of the sample. Material for sequencing was naive CD4+ T cells from blood. The cell subset or site label corresponds to: true naive CD4+ T cells. The receptors were gathered from a woman aged 18-30 years in good health.

V and J are TRBV7-6 and TRBJ2-5; 7 bases are shared with TRBD2. CDR1 and CDR2 (germline): SGHVS, FNYEAQ. The V segment lost 0 bases and the J segment 0 bases; nucleotides outside the gene matches: 4. The CDR3 loop spans 16 amino acids. The CDR3 DNA reads TGTGCCAGCAGCTTAGCGCTAGCGGCAAACCAAGAGACCCAGTACTTC. Its protein is CASSLALAANQETQYF. The entire variable domain, with the rest obtained from reference TRBV7-6 and TRBJ2-5, is as follows: GAGVSQSPRYKVTKRGQDVALRCDPISGHVSLYWYRQALGQGPEFLTYFNYEAQQDKSGLPNDRFSAERPEGSISTLTIQRTEQRDSAMYRCASSLALAANQETQYFGPGTRLLVL.

This clone has more than one count but fewer than ten. This chain connects TRBV29-1 to TRBJ2-3; 14 nucleotides align to TRBD2. The germline CDR1 and CDR2 sequences are SQVTM and ANQGSEA. The CDR3 has 17 amino acids. The V gene end was trimmed by 6 bases and the J gene end by 0 bases; junction bases not matched to a gene: 8. The CDR3 sequence: CSVPGLAGGTSTDTQYF. The CDR3 region has the DNA TGCAGCGTACCAGGACTAGCGGGAGGAACTAGCACAGATACGCAGTATTTT.